One sample yielded the 28 T cell receptor beta chains listed below, sequenced in a study of blood T cell repertoires in COVID-19. Here immunoSEQ multiplex PCR was the method, and the copy in TCRdb shows in-frame clones only, minus some. The repertoire holds approximately 390,000 clones, with approximately 91% as singletons. The sample was PBMCs or T cells enriched from blood (not recorded which). Every receptor here comes from a middle-aged woman with acute COVID-19.

This clone was picked up one time. The genes are TRBV5-4 and TRBJ1-1, with 9 positions matching TRBD1. The CDR3 is made up of 15 amino acids. V gave up 6 bases and J gave up 1 base; unmatched junction bases: 7. Germline CDR1 and CDR2: SGHNT and YYREEE (reference sequence). The CDR3 here is CASTLQGATNTEAFF. The CDR3 region has the DNA TGTGCCAGCACGCTACAGGGGGCTACGAACACTGAAGCTTTCTTT.

The genes are TRBV19 and TRBJ1-1; 7 bases fit TRBD1. V lost 4 bases and J lost 4; bases outside the gene matches: 12. Germline CDR1 and CDR2: LNHDA and SQIVND (reference sequence). The CDR3 runs 16 residues. CDR3 coding DNA: TGTGCCAGTAGTACCCGGGACAGAGCTCGCGGCACTGAAGCTTTCTTT. This sequence encodes CASSTRDRARGTEAFF.

The chain links TRBV13 to TRBJ2-1; TRBD2 agrees at 13 bases. CDR1 and CDR2 from the germline V gene are PRHDT and FYEKMQ (reference sequence). The CDR3 runs to 16 residues. V dropped 5 bases and J dropped 8; count of bases not matched to a gene: 9. CDR3 region: CASSLTSGGAMYEQFF. The CDR3, as DNA: TGTGCCAGCAGCCTAACTAGCGGGGGGGCCATGTATGAGCAGTTCTTC.

V usage is TRBV6-5 and J usage is TRBJ1-2, with 9 bases fitting TRBD1. J gave up 4 bases and V 8 bases, and 8 bases lay outside the gene matches. Per the germline V gene, CDR1 is MNHEY and CDR2 is SVGAGI. The CDR3 consists of 14 residues. The CDR3 region is CASGGTGSAYGYTF. CDR3 DNA sequence: TGTGCCAGCGGAGGGACAGGGAGTGCCTATGGCTACACCTTC.

This clone was counted a single time. V gene TRBV18 combines with J gene TRBJ2-7, with a possible D match to TRBD2 (5 bases). Germline V CDR1 and CDR2: KGHSH, LQKENI. The CDR3 is 13 amino acids. The V and J ends lost 6 bases and 4 bases respectively, with 13 bases between them. CDR3: CASSPGRLYEQYF. The CDR3, as DNA: TGTGCCAGCTCTCCCGGAAGACTATACGAGCAGTACTTC.

The genes are TRBV5-1 and TRBJ2-1, with 9 nucleotides matching TRBD1. Germline assignment: CDR1 SGHRS and CDR2 YFSETQ. V lost 3 bases, J lost 15 bases, and 13 bases stayed unmatched. The CDR3 is 14 residues long. For the CDR3, the DNA is TGCGCCAGCAGCTCGATCTACAGGGGGCGATCTCCGTTCTTC. This codes for CASSSIYRGRSPFF.

This rearrangement joins TRBV9 to TRBJ2-2; 14 bases align to TRBD2. J lost 6 bases, V lost 4 bases, and 11 bases had no gene match. Germline CDR1 SGDLS, CDR2 YYNGEE. This CDR3 has 18 residues. The CDR3 sequence is CASSPGLAGGLGAGELFF. The CDR3 DNA follows: TGTGCCAGCAGCCCCGGACTAGCGGGGGGCTTGGGCGCCGGGGAGCTGTTTTTT.

The chain recombines TRBV27 with TRBJ2-3, with 7 bases lining up with TRBD2. The J segment lost 0 bases and the V segment lost 7 bases, leaving 7 bases of the junction unmatched. The CDR3 totals 15 residues. The V gene's germline CDR1 is MNHEY and CDR2 SMNVEV (reference sequence). As DNA, the CDR3 is TGTGCCAGCAAGGGAGCGGGGACTAGCACAGATACGCAGTATTTT. Translated, it gives CASKGAGTSTDTQYF.

The chain links TRBV6-5 to TRBJ2-6; D uncertain. Trimming stripped 6 bases from V and 0 bases from J, with 9 bases between. The CDR3 loop spans 15 amino acids. Per the germline V gene, CDR1 is MNHEY and CDR2 is SVGAGI. The CDR3 nucleotides are TGTGCCAGCAGACTTCGAGACTCTGGGGCCAACGTCCTGACTTTC. This sequence encodes CASRLRDSGANVLTF.

The chain has TRBV24-1 and TRBJ2-2; 7 bases line up with TRBD1. Trimming at V came to 7 bases and at J to 4 bases, leaving 5 bases not matched to a gene. In germline, CDR1 is KGHDR, CDR2 SFDVKD. This CDR3 comprises 14 residues. The CDR3 reads CATRGDSPTGELFF. CDR3 in DNA: TGTGCCACCAGAGGGGACAGCCCCACCGGGGAGCTGTTTTTT.

This clone was detected a few times. The chain combines TRBV9 with TRBJ1-3; D unclear. Germline V gene data show CDR1 as SGDLS and CDR2 as YYNGEE. Trimming removed 0 bases at V and 4 bases at J, with 8 bases between. This CDR3 comprises 14 residues. The CDR3 DNA sequence: TGTGCCAGCAGCGTAGGTCCGGGGGGAAACACCATATATTTT. It encodes CASSVGPGGNTIYF. Full variable domain (rest looked up from reference TRBV9 and TRBJ1-3): DSGVTQTPKHLITATGQRVTLRCSPRSGDLSVYWYQQSLDQGLQFLIQYYNGEERAKGNILERFSAQQFPDLHSELNLSSLELGDSALYFCASSVGPGGNTIYFGEGSWLTVV.

The J gene is TRBJ1-1, the V gene TRBV7-8; D is uncertain. CDR1 is SGHVS, CDR2 FQNEAQ, per germline. This CDR3 is built from 14 residues. V lost 1 base and J 3 bases, leaving 9 bases between the germline ends. The CDR3 DNA is TGTGCCAGCAGCTTAGTTAACTACCACACTGAAGCTTTCTTT. Translated: CASSLVNYHTEAFF. Filled out from reference TRBV7-8 and TRBJ1-1, the complete variable domain reads GAGVSQSPRYKVAKRGQDVALRCDPISGHVSLFWYQQALGQGPEFLTYFQNEAQLDKSGLPSDRFFAERPEGSVSTLKIQRTQQEDSAVYLCASSLVNYHTEAFFGQGTRLTVV.

The V gene is TRBV6-6, the J gene TRBJ1-2, with D perhaps matching TRBD1 (5 bases). This CDR3 has 16 residues. Germline assignment: CDR1 MNHNY and CDR2 SVGAGI (reference sequence). V lost 4 bases and J lost 3, with 18 bases in between. The CDR3 nucleotides read TGTGCCAGCAGTTCCCCGGGGGACTTACTCTACTATGGCTACACCTTC. This encodes CASSSPGDLLYYGYTF.

V gene TRBV30 combines with J gene TRBJ1-5; D might be TRBD1 (6 bases). Germline-derived CDR1 and CDR2 are GTSNPN and SVGIG (reference sequence). This CDR3 is 14 amino acids long. V dropped 0 bases and J dropped 5 bases, with 11 bases sitting between them. CDR3 nucleotide sequence: TGTGCCTGGAGTGTGGGGGCAGGGGATCAGCCCCAGCATTTT. Its protein is CAWSVGAGDQPQHF.

The J gene is TRBJ1-2, the V gene TRBV6-5, with 8 positions matching TRBD1. With 6 bases clipped from V and 5 bases from J, the junction kept 8 bases outside the gene matches. The germline V gene encodes CDR1 MNHEY and CDR2 SVGAGI. There are 14 residues in the CDR3. CDR3 nucleotides: TGTGCCAGCAGGGTAGCAGGGGGCGGGTATGGCTACACCTTC. Encoded protein: CASRVAGGGYGYTF.

V gene TRBV30 combines with J gene TRBJ1-1; 8 bases map to TRBD1. CDR3 size: 15 residues. V was clipped by 4 bases and J by 1 base; unmatched bases: 8. CDR1 GTSNPN and CDR2 SVGIG come from the germline V gene (reference sequence). CDR3 coding DNA: TGTGCCTGGATCCCAAATGGACAGGGGAACACTGAAGCTTTCTTT. Its protein is CAWIPNGQGNTEAFF.

This sequence joins TRBV9 and TRBJ2-2; 11 bases map to TRBD2. From germline, CDR1 is SGDLS and CDR2 YYNGEE. The CDR3 totals 16 residues. The V segment lost 0 bases and the J segment 9 bases; nucleotides outside the gene matches: 7. This CDR3 is CASSVGSGGALRELFF. For the CDR3, the DNA is TGTGCCAGCAGCGTAGGTAGCGGGGGGGCCCTCCGGGAGCTGTTTTTT.

CDR3 sequence: CASKLWTASNQPQHF. DNA for the CDR3: TGTGCCAGCAAGCTATGGACAGCTAGCAATCAGCCCCAGCATTTT. The chain is built from TRBV6-5 and TRBJ1-5; D may be TRBD1 (6 bases). CDR1 is MNHEY and CDR2 is SVGAGI in the germline V gene. Deletions cut 7 bases from V and 0 bases from J, with 13 bases between. CDR3 size: 15 residues.

This clone has a count of ten or more. The chain has TRBV27 and TRBJ2-7; 7 bases align to TRBD1. The germline CDR1 and CDR2 sequences are MNHEY and SMNVEV (reference sequence). CDR3 length: 14 residues. Germline trimming cut 3 bases from V and 5 bases from J; bases unmatched to any gene: 7. CDR3 sequence (DNA): TGTGCCAGCAGTTTGAACACCCAGGGGGACGAGCAGTACTTC. Translation gives CASSLNTQGDEQYF.

The chain has TRBV18 and TRBJ1-1; tentatively, D is TRBD1 (6 bases). Trimming stripped 3 bases from V and 1 base from J, with 12 bases between. Germline V gives CDR1 KGHSH, CDR2 LQKENI. The CDR3 sequence is 15 residues long. The CDR3 loop is CASSPDRPTNTEAFF. For the CDR3, the DNA is TGTGCCAGCTCACCCGACAGGCCTACGAACACTGAAGCTTTCTTT.

J is TRBJ1-2 and V is TRBV29-1; TRBD1 agrees at 7 bases. Looked up from germline, CDR1 is SQVTM and CDR2 is ANQGSEA. The junction had 13 bases not matched to a gene; V was cut back by 6 bases and J by 3 bases. This CDR3 is 15 amino acids long. CDR3: CSVGDSTSPYYGYTF. The CDR3 DNA reads TGCAGCGTGGGGGACAGTACGTCTCCCTACTATGGCTACACCTTC.

The chain combines TRBV19 with TRBJ2-7; TRBD1 aligns across 8 bases. This CDR3 spans 15 amino acids. Trimming removed 4 bases from V and 5 bases from J; junction bases left unmatched: 10. Germline values: CDR1 LNHDA, CDR2 SQIVND (reference sequence). The CDR3 bases are TGTGCCAGTAGTACTCTCAGACAGGGGTCCGACGAGCAGTACTTC. It specifies CASSTLRQGSDEQYF.

This clone appeared a few times. The J gene is TRBJ1-4, the V gene TRBV7-2, with 9 bases fitting TRBD1. The germline V gene encodes CDR1 SGHTA and CDR2 FQGNSA. V gave up 2 bases and J gave up 8 bases; unmatched junction bases: 6. This CDR3 contains 15 residues. CDR3 protein: CASSLFDRGREKLFF. The CDR3 region has the DNA TGTGCCAGCAGCTTATTTGACAGGGGGAGGGAAAAACTGTTTTTT.

The chain employs TRBV3-1 (or the pseudogene TRBV3-2) and TRBJ1-1; possible D gene TRBD1, 6 bases. The CDR3 has 14 amino acids. Germline CDR1 is LGHDT and CDR2 is YNNKEL (reference sequence). V was cut by 1 base and J by 11 bases, with 17 bases left in between. The CDR3 coding sequence is TGTGCCAGCAGCCAAGTCGACCGGGAAGGACAGGCTTTCTTT. Its translation: CASSQVDREGQAFF.

The V call is TRBV6-5, the J call TRBJ1-1; tentatively, D is TRBD1 (5 bases). V lost 7 bases to trimming and J lost 2 bases, with 11 bases between them. Germline V CDR1 and CDR2: MNHEY, SVGAGI. This CDR3 contains 13 residues. CDR3 sequence: CASTGLYNTEAFF. The CDR3 region has the DNA TGTGCCAGCACAGGGTTGTATAACACTGAAGCTTTCTTT.

CDR3 in amino acids: CASSSGTVKNIQYF. In DNA form, the CDR3 reads TGCGCCAGCAGCTCCGGGACAGTTAAAAACATTCAGTACTTC. The rearrangement links TRBV5-1 to TRBJ2-4; 7 nucleotides line up with TRBD1. Unmatched junction bases numbered 4, after V lost 3 bases and J lost 4 bases. The germline V gene encodes CDR1 SGHRS and CDR2 YFSETQ. The CDR3 consists of 14 residues.

The rearrangement joins TRBV10-2 to TRBJ1-1, with TRBD1 as a possible D gene (6 bases). V lost 3 bases, J lost 1 base, and 6 bases lay in between. Germline CDR1 and CDR2: WSHSY and SAAADI. The CDR3 totals 13 residues. CDR3 coding DNA: TGCGCCAGCAGTGACAGGGGGAACACTGAAGCTTTCTTT. Its protein is CASSDRGNTEAFF.

The chain recombines TRBV4-1 with TRBJ2-1; 14 positions agree with TRBD2. The CDR3 has 19 amino acids. The V segment lost 0 bases and the J segment 6 bases; nucleotides outside the gene matches: 10. Germline lookup yields CDR1 MGHRA and CDR2 YSYEKL. This CDR3 is CASSQEGTSGGLGGNEQFF. CDR3 DNA sequence: TGCGCCAGCAGCCAAGAAGGGACTAGCGGGGGCCTGGGGGGCAATGAGCAGTTCTTC.